This is a list of T cell receptor beta chains from one sample in a study of cytomegalovirus exposure and HLA in healthy donors. Sequencing was performed with immunoSEQ multiplex PCR; in TCRdb, only in-frame clones are kept and a portion is missing. Among some 130,000 clones listed, approximately 70% were seen once. The sample consisted of PBMCs. Receptor source: a woman aged 55-70 years in good health and CMV-seropositive. Each CDR3 is given with its conserved first and last residue.

V gene: TRBV29-1
J gene: TRBJ1-3
CDR3 protein: CSVLSPGSGNTIYF

V gene: TRBV6-1
J gene: TRBJ1-2
CDR3 protein: CATPESYGYTF

V gene: TRBV5-1
J gene: TRBJ1-2
CDR3 protein: CASSPRDYGYTF

V gene: TRBV5-1
J gene: TRBJ2-1
CDR3 protein: CASSLEYSGTGYNEQFF

V gene: TRBV10-3
J gene: TRBJ2-3
CDR3 protein: CAILRQYTDTQYF

V gene: TRBV7-6
J gene: TRBJ2-3
CDR3 protein: CASSSSGDTDTQYF

V gene: TRBV6-5
J gene: TRBJ1-3
CDR3 protein: CASSPGARSGNTIYF

V gene: TRBV14
J gene: TRBJ1-1
CDR3 protein: CASSRIPGTEAFF

V gene: TRBV6-5
J gene: TRBJ2-3
CDR3 protein: CASGRVLASTDTQYF

V gene: TRBV5-1
J gene: TRBJ1-1
CDR3 protein: CASSLGRAGWGTEAFF

V gene: TRBV10-2
J gene: TRBJ1-1
CDR3 protein: CASTKAGRTEAFF

V gene: TRBV7-9
J gene: TRBJ1-5
CDR3 protein: CASSLGTAPNQPQHF

V gene: TRBV2
J gene: TRBJ2-1
CDR3 protein: CASFRDYNEQFF

V gene: TRBV18
J gene: TRBJ2-1
CDR3 protein: CASSPSGLADYNEQFF

V gene: TRBV6-5
J gene: TRBJ1-1
CDR3 protein: CASLIQGSTEAFF

V gene: TRBV14
J gene: TRBJ1-2
CDR3 protein: CASSQVGRGYGYTF

V gene: TRBV5-4
J gene: TRBJ1-1
CDR3 protein: CASSLAGIDEAFF

V gene: TRBV2
J gene: TRBJ2-1
CDR3 protein: CASSYGLAGVYNEQFF

V gene: TRBV9
J gene: TRBJ2-7
CDR3 protein: CASSITGGFGEQYF

V gene: TRBV2
J gene: TRBJ2-1
CDR3 protein: CASRVSGGANNEQFF

V gene: TRBV10-2
J gene: TRBJ2-1
CDR3 protein: CASSESTGEQFF

V gene: TRBV5-6
J gene: TRBJ1-4
CDR3 protein: CASSRRGHEKLFF

V gene: TRBV7-8
J gene: NA
CDR3 protein: CASSRPGQKIYEQYF